Listed below are T cell receptor beta chains from one sample, sequenced in a study of shared clonotypes between healthy human individuals. Generated by immunoSEQ multiplex PCR, the TCRdb table keeps only in-frame clones and is missing some. The sample holds under 1,100,000 clones; about 75% are singletons and the top ten take about 1.5%. The sequencing input was memory CD4+ T cells sorted from blood. The receptor source for this set is a young man in good health. Each CDR3 is given with its conserved first and last residue.

v_gene: TRBV10-2
j_gene: TRBJ2-7
CDR3aa: CASSATGYYEQYF

v_gene: TRBV2
j_gene: TRBJ2-1
CDR3aa: CASSERQKNEQFF

v_gene: TRBV28
j_gene: TRBJ1-2
CDR3aa: CASSKGLSYGYTF

v_gene: TRBV10-3
j_gene: TRBJ2-7
CDR3aa: CAIRKGQGYEQYF

v_gene: TRBV28
j_gene: TRBJ1-4
CDR3aa: CASSPRDLGKEKLFF

v_gene: TRBV5-6
j_gene: .
CDR3aa: CASLERRTGRFPYEQYF

v_gene: TRBV5-1
j_gene: TRBJ2-5
CDR3aa: CASSLIVTGGQETQYF

v_gene: TRBV7-2
j_gene: TRBJ2-5
CDR3aa: CASSLAATGGSEETQYF

v_gene: TRBV2
j_gene: TRBJ2-5
CDR3aa: CASTASGSYRDQETQYF

v_gene: TRBV5-4
j_gene: TRBJ2-1
CDR3aa: CASSPTRLAAYNEQFF

v_gene: TRBV2
j_gene: TRBJ1-2
CDR3aa: CASSEIKWGYGYTF

v_gene: TRBV5-1
j_gene: TRBJ2-7
CDR3aa: CASSSGVKGEQYF